A selection of T cell receptor beta chains follows, all from one sample in a study of OX40 agonist ivuxolimab in advanced cancers. The repertoire was sequenced with immunoSEQ multiplex PCR; TCRdb's copy has only in-frame clones and lacks some. This table holds roughly 61,000 clones, about nine tenths found once. The input for sequencing was CD4+ or CD8+ T cells sorted from blood, taken in a trial of the OX40 agonist ivuxolimab. The receptors shown here come from an adult with an advanced solid tumor such as melanoma, head and neck, liver or kidney cancer. The CDR3 runs from the conserved cysteine through the conserved F or W. D genes are given only for firm matches. The listing skips clone size in some rows; elsewhere it reads once, few, many or a size class.

abundance: NA; j_gene: TRBJ1-1; len: 13; d_gene: NA; v_gene: TRBV5-1; CDR3nt: TGCGCCAGCAGCTGGGGCGGAAACACTGAAGCTTTCTTT; CDR3aa: CASSWGGNTEAFF
abundance: NA; j_gene: TRBJ2-2; len: 13; d_gene: NA; v_gene: TRBV14; CDR3nt: TGTGCCAGCGCAAGTCTTTCGGCCGGGGAGCTGTTTTTT; CDR3aa: CASASLSAGELFF
abundance: NA; j_gene: TRBJ1-1; len: 19; d_gene: TRBD1; v_gene: TRBV10-3; CDR3nt: TGTGCCATCAGGCCCGGGACAGGGGTCGCGAACGACGTGAACACTGAAGCTTTCTTT; CDR3aa: CAIRPGTGVANDVNTEAFF
abundance: NA; j_gene: TRBJ1-5; len: 12; d_gene: NA; v_gene: TRBV19; CDR3nt: TGTGCCAGTAGTATAGCTAATCAGCCCCAGCATTTT; CDR3aa: CASSIANQPQHF
abundance: NA; j_gene: TRBJ1-2; len: 16; d_gene: NA; v_gene: TRBV7-2; CDR3nt: TGTGCCAGCAGCTTATGGGGAGTGGGCACTGGCTATGGCTACACCTTC; CDR3aa: CASSLWGVGTGYGYTF
abundance: NA; j_gene: TRBJ2-3; len: 14; d_gene: NA; v_gene: TRBV25-1; CDR3nt: TGTGCCAGCAGTGCCCGTGGGGGCACAGATACGCAGTATTTT; CDR3aa: CASSARGGTDTQYF
abundance: NA; j_gene: TRBJ2-5; len: 15; d_gene: NA; v_gene: TRBV5-4; CDR3nt: TGTGCCAGCAGCCCTGCGGGCAGGGGAGGGGAGACCCAGTACTTC; CDR3aa: CASSPAGRGGETQYF
abundance: NA; j_gene: TRBJ2-2; len: 14; d_gene: NA; v_gene: TRBV19; CDR3nt: TGTGCCAGTAGCGGACTGGTTGTTACCGGGGAGCTGTTTTTT; CDR3aa: CASSGLVVTGELFF
abundance: NA; j_gene: TRBJ1-5; len: 14; d_gene: NA; v_gene: TRBV5-5; CDR3nt: TGTGCCAGCAGCTGGCAGGGAGGCAATCAGCCCCAGCATTTT; CDR3aa: CASSWQGGNQPQHF
abundance: NA; j_gene: TRBJ1-1; len: 15; d_gene: NA; v_gene: TRBV29-1; CDR3nt: TGCAGCGTTGAAGGTGCCAAACCTTCTTACACTGAAGCTTTCTTT; CDR3aa: CSVEGAKPSYTEAFF
abundance: NA; j_gene: TRBJ2-7; len: 12; d_gene: TRBD2; v_gene: TRBV29-1; CDR3nt: TGCAGCGTATACGGACTAGGGTACGAGCAGTACTTC; CDR3aa: CSVYGLGYEQYF
abundance: NA; j_gene: TRBJ2-4; len: 17; d_gene: TRBD2; v_gene: TRBV19; CDR3nt: TGTGCCAGTAGTAAAGCGGGAGGGAATTCGGCCAAAAACATTCAGTACTTC; CDR3aa: CASSKAGGNSAKNIQYF
abundance: NA; j_gene: TRBJ1-3; len: 14; d_gene: NA; v_gene: TRBV9; CDR3nt: TGTGCCAGCAGTCTACAGGGCTCTGGAAACACCATATATTTT; CDR3aa: CASSLQGSGNTIYF
abundance: NA; j_gene: TRBJ1-3; len: 15; d_gene: TRBD1; v_gene: TRBV28; CDR3nt: TGTGCCAGCAAGACGACAGGGGGAGACGGAAACACCATATATTTT; CDR3aa: CASKTTGGDGNTIYF
abundance: NA; j_gene: TRBJ1-4; len: 13; d_gene: NA; v_gene: TRBV7-9; CDR3nt: TGTGCCGTTACTGCTCCAACTAATGAAAAACTGTTTTTT; CDR3aa: CAVTAPTNEKLFF
abundance: NA; j_gene: TRBJ2-7; len: 13; d_gene: NA; v_gene: TRBV7-2; CDR3nt: TGTGCCAGCAGCAGAATGGAGGGGAGAGAGCAGTACTTC; CDR3aa: CASSRMEGREQYF
abundance: few; j_gene: TRBJ1-5; len: 15; d_gene: TRBD1; v_gene: TRBV7-8; CDR3nt: TGTGCCAGCAGCTGGGACAGGAATAGCAATCAGCCCCAGCATTTT; CDR3aa: CASSWDRNSNQPQHF
abundance: NA; j_gene: TRBJ1-2; len: 14; d_gene: NA; v_gene: TRBV6-5; CDR3nt: TGTGCCAGCAGTACACAGGGAGCTAACTATGGCTACACCTTC; CDR3aa: CASSTQGANYGYTF
abundance: NA; j_gene: TRBJ2-6; len: 20; d_gene: NA; v_gene: TRBV27; CDR3nt: TGTGCCAGCAGCTACGAGTTGGGTCAGGGGACTGGCTCTGGGGCCAACGTCCTGACTTTC; CDR3aa: CASSYELGQGTGSGANVLTF
abundance: once; j_gene: TRBJ1-1; len: 15; d_gene: NA; v_gene: TRBV6-1; CDR3nt: TGTGCCAGCAGGGATCCGGGACAACTGAACACTGAAGCTTTCTTT; CDR3aa: CASRDPGQLNTEAFF
abundance: NA; j_gene: TRBJ2-5; len: 14; d_gene: NA; v_gene: TRBV15; CDR3nt: TGTGCCACCAGCAGAGAAGCGAGAGGAGAGACCCAGTACTTC; CDR3aa: CATSREARGETQYF
abundance: NA; j_gene: TRBJ1-1; len: 14; d_gene: NA; v_gene: TRBV2; CDR3nt: TGTGCCAGCAGACCAAGGGGTGGGAACACTGAAGCTTTCTTT; CDR3aa: CASRPRGGNTEAFF
abundance: NA; j_gene: TRBJ2-3; len: 16; d_gene: TRBD2; v_gene: TRBV7-2; CDR3nt: TGTGCCAGCAGCTTAGCGGCGGGAGGGGGCACAGATACGCAGTATTTT; CDR3aa: CASSLAAGGGTDTQYF
abundance: NA; j_gene: TRBJ2-3; len: 15; d_gene: NA; v_gene: TRBV2; CDR3nt: TGTGCCAGCTTACCGATTAGTACAGCGGCAGATACGCAGTATTTT; CDR3aa: CASLPISTAADTQYF
abundance: NA; j_gene: TRBJ1-5; len: 17; d_gene: NA; v_gene: TRBV18; CDR3nt: TGTGCCAGCTCCGCGATCGGTTCGGGGGGGAACAATCAGCCCCAGCATTTT; CDR3aa: CASSAIGSGGNNQPQHF
abundance: NA; j_gene: TRBJ2-4; len: 15; d_gene: NA; v_gene: TRBV11-1; CDR3nt: TGTGCCAGCAGCTTTGGCGGGGCTAGCAAAAACATTCAGTACTTC; CDR3aa: CASSFGGASKNIQYF
abundance: once; j_gene: TRBJ2-7; len: 13; d_gene: NA; v_gene: TRBV30; CDR3nt: TGTGCCTGCGAAAAAAGGGGGAACAACGAGCAGTACTTC; CDR3aa: CACEKRGNNEQYF
abundance: NA; j_gene: TRBJ1-4; len: 15; d_gene: NA; v_gene: TRBV18; CDR3nt: TGTGCCAGCTCACCAGTGACTACCTGGGATGAAAAACTGTTTTTT; CDR3aa: CASSPVTTWDEKLFF
abundance: once; j_gene: TRBJ2-3; len: 16; d_gene: TRBD2; v_gene: TRBV4-3; CDR3nt: TGCGCCAGCAGCCAAGTTCTAGCGGGGCACACAGATACGCAGTATTTT; CDR3aa: CASSQVLAGHTDTQYF
abundance: once; j_gene: TRBJ2-2; len: 13; d_gene: NA; v_gene: TRBV19; CDR3nt: TGTGCCAGTTATCCAGGGAACACCGGGGAGCTGTTTTTT; CDR3aa: CASYPGNTGELFF
abundance: NA; j_gene: TRBJ1-2; len: 17; d_gene: NA; v_gene: TRBV19; CDR3nt: TGTGCCAGTAGTAACCCTACCTGGACGGACAGCTACGATGGCTACACCTTC; CDR3aa: CASSNPTWTDSYDGYTF
abundance: once; j_gene: TRBJ1-6; len: 14; d_gene: NA; v_gene: TRBV19; CDR3nt: TGTGCCAGTAGTATTTCACAGAATAATTCACCCCTCCACTTT; CDR3aa: CASSISQNNSPLHF
abundance: NA; j_gene: TRBJ1-5; len: 14; d_gene: NA; v_gene: TRBV7-2; CDR3nt: TGTGCCAGCAGCTTAGGGGTTAGCAATCAGCCCCAGCATTTT; CDR3aa: CASSLGVSNQPQHF
abundance: NA; j_gene: TRBJ2-5; len: 16; d_gene: TRBD1; v_gene: TRBV5-1; CDR3nt: TGCGCCAGCAGTATAAGCGGAACAGGGGGACAAGAGACCCAGTACTTC; CDR3aa: CASSISGTGGQETQYF
abundance: NA; j_gene: TRBJ2-7; len: 17; d_gene: TRBD1; v_gene: TRBV19; CDR3nt: TGTGCCAGTAGTATTCAAGCCCAGACAGGGGGCTTCAACGAGCAGTACTTC; CDR3aa: CASSIQAQTGGFNEQYF
abundance: NA; j_gene: TRBJ2-3; len: 17; d_gene: TRBD2; v_gene: TRBV9; CDR3nt: TGTGCCAGCGGGCACGGGGGGGGTACAGGAGGCACAGATACGCAGTATTTT; CDR3aa: CASGHGGGTGGTDTQYF
abundance: NA; j_gene: TRBJ2-4; len: 16; d_gene: NA; v_gene: TRBV6-5; CDR3nt: TGTGCCAGCAGTTACGACCATGACAGGCTCAAAAACATTCAGTACTTC; CDR3aa: CASSYDHDRLKNIQYF
abundance: once; j_gene: TRBJ2-5; len: 14; d_gene: TRBD1; v_gene: TRBV4-1; CDR3nt: TGCGCCAGCAGAGCGCAGGGGGCTCGGGAGACCCAGTACTTC; CDR3aa: CASRAQGARETQYF
abundance: NA; j_gene: TRBJ2-3; len: 16; d_gene: NA; v_gene: TRBV19; CDR3nt: TGTGCCAGTAGTATTGATGCGGGGCGGGGCACAGATACGCAGTATTTT; CDR3aa: CASSIDAGRGTDTQYF
abundance: once; j_gene: TRBJ1-2; len: 13; d_gene: NA; v_gene: TRBV14; CDR3nt: TGTGCCAGCAGTCCTGACAGAACATATGGCTACACCTTC; CDR3aa: CASSPDRTYGYTF
abundance: NA; j_gene: TRBJ2-6; len: 15; d_gene: NA; v_gene: TRBV5-1; CDR3nt: TGCGCCAGCAGCTTGAGCGGCACTGGGGCCAACGTCCTGACTTTC; CDR3aa: CASSLSGTGANVLTF
abundance: NA; j_gene: TRBJ1-2; len: 16; d_gene: NA; v_gene: TRBV28; CDR3nt: TGTGCCAGCAGTTTAGTTTCGGCAGACTTGCGGTATGGCTACACCTTC; CDR3aa: CASSLVSADLRYGYTF
abundance: NA; j_gene: TRBJ2-3; len: 13; d_gene: NA; v_gene: TRBV19; CDR3nt: TGTGCCAGTAGTATCGGATACACAGATACGCAGTATTTT; CDR3aa: CASSIGYTDTQYF
abundance: NA; j_gene: TRBJ1-2; len: 14; d_gene: NA; v_gene: TRBV6-5; CDR3nt: TGTGCCAGCAGTTCCATAGACAGCTTACGACGCGCCACCTTC; CDR3aa: CASSSIDSLRRATF
abundance: NA; j_gene: TRBJ2-2; len: 12; d_gene: NA; v_gene: TRBV29-1; CDR3nt: TGCAGCGTTGCCAGAGGAACCGGGGAGCTGTTTTTT; CDR3aa: CSVARGTGELFF
abundance: NA; j_gene: TRBJ2-2; len: 15; d_gene: TRBD2; v_gene: TRBV7-2; CDR3nt: TGTGCCAGCAGCCGACTAGCGCGGAACACCGGGGAGCTGTTTTTT; CDR3aa: CASSRLARNTGELFF
abundance: NA; j_gene: TRBJ2-5; len: 18; d_gene: TRBD2; v_gene: TRBV5-1; CDR3nt: TGCGCCAGCAGCATAGGACTAGCGGGAGTCAAAAGTCCTGAGACCCAGTACTTC; CDR3aa: CASSIGLAGVKSPETQYF
abundance: NA; j_gene: TRBJ2-1; len: 17; d_gene: NA; v_gene: TRBV11-3; CDR3nt: TGTGCCAGCAGCTTAGATTATGGGGGAAGCTCCTACAATGAGCAGTTCTTC; CDR3aa: CASSLDYGGSSYNEQFF
abundance: NA; j_gene: TRBJ2-2; len: 14; d_gene: TRBD2; v_gene: TRBV6-5; CDR3nt: TGTGCCAGCAACCCGGGACTAGCGACCGGGGAGCTGTTTTTT; CDR3aa: CASNPGLATGELFF
abundance: NA; j_gene: TRBJ1-5; len: 14; d_gene: NA; v_gene: TRBV5-1; CDR3nt: TGCGCCAGCAGCTTGGGGAATAGCAATCAGCCCCAGCATTTT; CDR3aa: CASSLGNSNQPQHF
abundance: NA; j_gene: TRBJ2-3; len: 15; d_gene: TRBD1; v_gene: TRBV27; CDR3nt: TGTGCCAGCAGTTTGGGACAGGGGATCACAGATACGCAGTATTTT; CDR3aa: CASSLGQGITDTQYF
abundance: once; j_gene: TRBJ1-2; len: 18; d_gene: TRBD1; v_gene: TRBV7-2; CDR3nt: TGTGCCAGCAGCCCAGGTCTTGGACAGGGCCTTCGTAACTATGGCTACACCTTC; CDR3aa: CASSPGLGQGLRNYGYTF
abundance: NA; j_gene: TRBJ1-5; len: 16; d_gene: TRBD1; v_gene: TRBV19; CDR3nt: TGTGCCAGTAGTATGACAGGGATTGGTGGCAATCAGCCCCAGCATTTT; CDR3aa: CASSMTGIGGNQPQHF
abundance: NA; j_gene: TRBJ1-4; len: 16; d_gene: TRBD1; v_gene: TRBV5-5; CDR3nt: TGTGCCAGCAGCTTGTTCCCGGGACAGTCGAATGAAAAACTGTTTTTT; CDR3aa: CASSLFPGQSNEKLFF
abundance: NA; j_gene: TRBJ2-7; len: 14; d_gene: TRBD2; v_gene: TRBV7-9; CDR3nt: TGTGCTGGAGGGAGACTAGCGGGTTCCTACGGGCAGTACTTC; CDR3aa: CAGGRLAGSYGQYF
abundance: NA; j_gene: TRBJ1-3; len: 16; d_gene: NA; v_gene: TRBV11-2; CDR3nt: TGTGCCAGCAGCTTAGTGCAGGGTGGAGCTGGAAACACCATATATTTT; CDR3aa: CASSLVQGGAGNTIYF
abundance: NA; j_gene: TRBJ1-1; len: 11; d_gene: NA; v_gene: TRBV28; CDR3nt: TGTGCCAGCAGTTTCTTCACTGAAGCTTTCTTT; CDR3aa: CASSFFTEAFF